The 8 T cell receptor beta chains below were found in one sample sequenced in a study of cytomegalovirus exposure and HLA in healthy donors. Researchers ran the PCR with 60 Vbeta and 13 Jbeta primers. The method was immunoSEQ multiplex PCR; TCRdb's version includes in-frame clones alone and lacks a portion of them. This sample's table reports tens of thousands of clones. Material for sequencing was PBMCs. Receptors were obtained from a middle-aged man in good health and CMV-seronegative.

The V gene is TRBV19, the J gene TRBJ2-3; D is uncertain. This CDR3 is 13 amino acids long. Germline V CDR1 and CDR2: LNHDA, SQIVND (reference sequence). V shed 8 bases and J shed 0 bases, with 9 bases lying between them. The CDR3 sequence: CASCAFSTDTQYF. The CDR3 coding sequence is TGTGCCAGTTGCGCGTTTAGCACAGATACGCAGTATTTT.

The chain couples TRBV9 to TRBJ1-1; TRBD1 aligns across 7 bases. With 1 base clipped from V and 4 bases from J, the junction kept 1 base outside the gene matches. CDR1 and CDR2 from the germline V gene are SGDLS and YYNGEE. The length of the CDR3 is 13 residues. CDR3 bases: TGTGCCAGCAGCGTACAGGGGGGCACTGAAGCTTTCTTT. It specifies CASSVQGGTEAFF.

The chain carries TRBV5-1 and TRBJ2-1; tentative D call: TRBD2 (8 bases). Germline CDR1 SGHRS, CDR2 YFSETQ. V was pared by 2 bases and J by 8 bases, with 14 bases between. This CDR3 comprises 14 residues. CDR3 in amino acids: CASSLQGRGDEQFF. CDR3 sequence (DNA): TGCGCCAGCAGCTTACAGGGGCGGGGGGATGAGCAGTTCTTC.

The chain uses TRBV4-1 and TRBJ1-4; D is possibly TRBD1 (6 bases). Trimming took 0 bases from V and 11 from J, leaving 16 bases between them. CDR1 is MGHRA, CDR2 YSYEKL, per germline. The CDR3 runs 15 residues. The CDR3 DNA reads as TGCGCCAGCAGCCAAGATAGGTCTCCCCAGGGGAAACTGTTTTTT. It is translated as CASSQDRSPQGKLFF.

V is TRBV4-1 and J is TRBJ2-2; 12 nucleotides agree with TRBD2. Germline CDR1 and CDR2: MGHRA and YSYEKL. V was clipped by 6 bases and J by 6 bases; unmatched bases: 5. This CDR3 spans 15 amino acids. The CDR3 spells CASSLAGGRAGELFF. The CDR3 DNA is TGCGCCAGCAGTCTAGCGGGGGGGAGGGCCGGGGAGCTGTTTTTT.

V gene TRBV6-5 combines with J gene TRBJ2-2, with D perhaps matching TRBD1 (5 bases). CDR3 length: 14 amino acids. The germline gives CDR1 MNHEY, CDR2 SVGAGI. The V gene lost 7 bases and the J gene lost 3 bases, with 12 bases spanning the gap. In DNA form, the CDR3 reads TGTGCCAGCACCCGACAGTACGACACCGGGGAGCTGTTTTTT. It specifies CASTRQYDTGELFF.

This CDR3 is CASLIKADGYTF. The CDR3 DNA reads as TGTGCCAGCTTAATTAAGGCGGATGGCTACACCTTC. The chain joins TRBV6-4 to TRBJ1-2; D gene ambiguous. The CDR3 contains 12 residues. Germline V gives CDR1 MRHNA, CDR2 SNTAGT. Deletions cut 8 bases from V and 6 bases from J, with 13 bases between.

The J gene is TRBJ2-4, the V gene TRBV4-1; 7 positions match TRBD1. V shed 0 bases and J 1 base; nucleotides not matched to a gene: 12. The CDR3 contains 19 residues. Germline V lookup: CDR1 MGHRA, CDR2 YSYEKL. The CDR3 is CASSQDRGGLGGAKNIQYF. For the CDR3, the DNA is TGCGCCAGCAGCCAAGATAGAGGGGGCCTCGGTGGCGCCAAAAACATTCAGTACTTC.